The T cell receptor (beta chain) under discussion was sequenced for a study of cytomegalovirus exposure and HLA in healthy donors. The CDR3 contains 16 residues. In germline, CDR1 is SNHLY, CDR2 FYNNEI. Between the trimmed V and J ends, which lost 3 bases and 2 bases, there was a span of 16 bases. The table came from immunoSEQ multiplex PCR; TCRdb's copy has only in-frame clones and leaves some out. The repertoire holds about 160,000 clones, with around nine tenths as singletons. The sequence came from a woman between 18 and 29 years old in good health and CMV-seronegative. The sequencing input was PBMCs. This chain uses TRBV2 with TRBJ2-5, with a possible D match to TRBD1 (6 bases). The CDR3 sequence: CASSDSAGVIQETQYF. DNA for the CDR3: TGTGCCAGCAGTGACTCAGCAGGGGTCATTCAAGAGACCCAGTACTTC.